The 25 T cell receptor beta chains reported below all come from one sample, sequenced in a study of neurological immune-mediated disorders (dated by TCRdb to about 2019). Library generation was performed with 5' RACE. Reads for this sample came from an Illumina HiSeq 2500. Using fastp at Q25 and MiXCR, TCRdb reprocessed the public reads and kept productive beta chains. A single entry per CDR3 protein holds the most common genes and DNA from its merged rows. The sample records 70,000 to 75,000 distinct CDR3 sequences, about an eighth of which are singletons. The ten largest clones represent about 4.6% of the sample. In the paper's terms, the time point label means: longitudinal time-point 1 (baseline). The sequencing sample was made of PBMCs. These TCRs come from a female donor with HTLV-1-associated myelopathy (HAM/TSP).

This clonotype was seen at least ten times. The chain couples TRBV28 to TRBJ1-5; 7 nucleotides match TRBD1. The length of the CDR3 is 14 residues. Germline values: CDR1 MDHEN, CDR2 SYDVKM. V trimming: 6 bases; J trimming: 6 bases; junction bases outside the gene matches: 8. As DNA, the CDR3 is TGTGCCAGCAGAAGGGACAGCCTGTCTCAGCCCCAGCATTTT. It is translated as CASRRDSLSQPQHF.

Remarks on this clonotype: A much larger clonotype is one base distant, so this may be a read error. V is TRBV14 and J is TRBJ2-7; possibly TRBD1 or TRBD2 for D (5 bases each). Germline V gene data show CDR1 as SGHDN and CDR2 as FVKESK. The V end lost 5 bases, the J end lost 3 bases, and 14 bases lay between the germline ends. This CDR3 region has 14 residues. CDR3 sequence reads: CASSSGTGIYEQYF. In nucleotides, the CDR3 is TGTGCCAGCAGCTCGGGGACGGGGATCTACGAGCAGTACTTC.

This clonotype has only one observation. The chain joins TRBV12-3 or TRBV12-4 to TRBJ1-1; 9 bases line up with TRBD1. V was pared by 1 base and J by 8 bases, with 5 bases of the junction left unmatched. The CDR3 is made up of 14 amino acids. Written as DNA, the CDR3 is TGTGCCAGCAGTTTAGGGACAGGGGATACGGAAGCTTTCTTT. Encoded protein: CASSLGTGDTEAFF.

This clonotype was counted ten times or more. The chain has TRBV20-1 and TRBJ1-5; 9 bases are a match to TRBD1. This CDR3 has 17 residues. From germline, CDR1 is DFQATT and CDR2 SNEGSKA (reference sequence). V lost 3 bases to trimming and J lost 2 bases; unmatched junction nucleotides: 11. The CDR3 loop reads CSARAPGQGFGNQPQHF. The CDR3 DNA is TGCAGTGCTAGGGCTCCGGGACAGGGTTTCGGCAATCAGCCCCAGCATTTT.

CDR3 loop: CASRLGGDTNEQYF. The DNA of the CDR3 is TGCGCCAGTCGCTTGGGGGGGGATACCAACGAGCAGTACTTC. The V call is TRBV5-1, the J call TRBJ2-7; the match to TRBD2 covers 7 bases. The junction had 13 bases not matched to a gene; V was cut back by 8 bases and J by 5 bases. Per germline, CDR1 SGHRS and CDR2 YFSETQ. This CDR3 region has 14 residues.

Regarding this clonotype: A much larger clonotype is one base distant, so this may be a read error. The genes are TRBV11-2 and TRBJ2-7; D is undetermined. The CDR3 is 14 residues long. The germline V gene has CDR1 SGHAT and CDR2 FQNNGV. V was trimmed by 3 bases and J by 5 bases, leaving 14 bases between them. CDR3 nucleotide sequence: TGTGCCAGCAGCTTGGTCAGTGGGCACGACGAGCAGTACTTC. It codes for CASSLVSGHDEQYF. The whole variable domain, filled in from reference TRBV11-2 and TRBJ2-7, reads EAGVAQSPRYKIIEKRQSVAFWCNPISGHATLYWYQQILGQGPKLLIQFQNNGVVDDSQLPKDRFSAERLKGVDSTLKIQPAKLEDSAVYLCASSLVSGHDEQYFGPGTRLTVT.

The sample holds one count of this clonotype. The CDR3 reads CASSSRQRAINEKLFF. In DNA, the CDR3 is TGTGCCAGTAGTTCGAGGCAGCGCGCCATTAATGAAAAACTGTTTTTT. The V gene is TRBV19, the J gene TRBJ1-4, with D unclear. Germline CDR1 LNHDA, CDR2 SQIVND (reference sequence). Between the trimmed V and J ends, which lost 5 bases and 4 bases, there was a span of 17 bases. The CDR3 is 16 amino acids.

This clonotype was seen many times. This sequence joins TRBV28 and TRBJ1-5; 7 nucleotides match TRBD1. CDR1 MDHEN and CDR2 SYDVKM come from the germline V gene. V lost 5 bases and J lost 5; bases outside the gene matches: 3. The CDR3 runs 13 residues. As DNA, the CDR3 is TGTGCCAGCAGTAGACAGGGTCATCAGCCCCAGCATTTT. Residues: CASSRQGHQPQHF.

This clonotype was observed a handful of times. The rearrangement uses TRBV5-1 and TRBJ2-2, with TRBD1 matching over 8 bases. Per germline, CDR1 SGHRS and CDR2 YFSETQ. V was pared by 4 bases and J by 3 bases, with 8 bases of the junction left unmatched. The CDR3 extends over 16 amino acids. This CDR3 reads CASSPGQGDDTGELFF. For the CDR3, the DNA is TGCGCCAGCAGCCCTGGACAGGGTGATGACACCGGGGAGCTGTTTTTT.

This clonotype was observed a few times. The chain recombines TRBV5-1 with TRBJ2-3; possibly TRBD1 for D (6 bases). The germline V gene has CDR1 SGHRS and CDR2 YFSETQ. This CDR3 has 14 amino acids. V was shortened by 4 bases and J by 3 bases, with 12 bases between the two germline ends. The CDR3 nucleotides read TGCGCCAGCAGCACCTCGGGACAAACAGATACGCAGTATTTT. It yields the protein CASSTSGQTDTQYF.

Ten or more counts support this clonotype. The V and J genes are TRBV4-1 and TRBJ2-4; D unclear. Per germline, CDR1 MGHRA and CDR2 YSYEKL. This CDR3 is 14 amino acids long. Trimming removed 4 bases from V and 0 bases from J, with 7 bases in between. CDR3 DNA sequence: TGCGCCAGCAGCCCAACACTAGCCAAAAACATTCAGTACTTC. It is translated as CASSPTLAKNIQYF.

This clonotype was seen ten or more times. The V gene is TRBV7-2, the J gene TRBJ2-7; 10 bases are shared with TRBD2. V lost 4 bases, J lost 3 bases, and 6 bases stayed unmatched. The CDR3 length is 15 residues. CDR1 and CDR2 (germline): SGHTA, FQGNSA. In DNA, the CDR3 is TGTGCCAGCAGCTCAAGAAGCGGGGGGGGCTACGAGCAGTACTTC. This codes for CASSSRSGGGYEQYF.

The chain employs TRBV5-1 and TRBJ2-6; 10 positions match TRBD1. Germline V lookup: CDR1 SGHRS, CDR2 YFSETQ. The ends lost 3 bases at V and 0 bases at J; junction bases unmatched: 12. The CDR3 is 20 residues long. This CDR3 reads CASSSNHRDRGSSGANVLTF. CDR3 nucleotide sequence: TGCGCCAGCAGCTCAAACCACCGGGACAGGGGAAGCTCTGGGGCCAACGTCCTGACTTTC.

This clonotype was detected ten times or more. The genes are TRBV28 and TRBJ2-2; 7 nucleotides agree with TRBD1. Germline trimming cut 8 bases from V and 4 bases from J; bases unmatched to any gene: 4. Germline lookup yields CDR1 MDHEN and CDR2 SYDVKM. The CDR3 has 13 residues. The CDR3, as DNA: TGTGCCAGCCGAAACAGGGGCACCGGGGAGCTGTTTTTT. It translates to CASRNRGTGELFF.

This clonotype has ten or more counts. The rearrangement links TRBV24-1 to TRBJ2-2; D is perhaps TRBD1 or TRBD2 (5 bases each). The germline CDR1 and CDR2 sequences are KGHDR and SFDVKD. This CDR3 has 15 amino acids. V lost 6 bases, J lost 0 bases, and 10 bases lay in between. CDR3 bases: TGTGCCACCAGTTTCGGGACGACGAACACCGGGGAGCTGTTTTTT. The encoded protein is CATSFGTTNTGELFF.

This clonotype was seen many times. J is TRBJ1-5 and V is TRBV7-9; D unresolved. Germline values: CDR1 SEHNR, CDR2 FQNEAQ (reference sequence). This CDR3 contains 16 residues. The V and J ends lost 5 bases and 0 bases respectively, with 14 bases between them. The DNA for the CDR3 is TGTGCCAGCAGCATGAGCTACAGAGATAGCAATCAGCCCCAGCATTTT. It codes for CASSMSYRDSNQPQHF. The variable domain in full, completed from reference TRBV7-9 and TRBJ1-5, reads DTGVSQNPRHKITKRGQNVTFRCDPISEHNRLYWYRQTLGQGPEFLTYFQNEAQLEKSRLLSDRFSAERPKGSFSTLEIQRTEQGDSAMYLCASSMSYRDSNQPQHFGDGTRLSIL.

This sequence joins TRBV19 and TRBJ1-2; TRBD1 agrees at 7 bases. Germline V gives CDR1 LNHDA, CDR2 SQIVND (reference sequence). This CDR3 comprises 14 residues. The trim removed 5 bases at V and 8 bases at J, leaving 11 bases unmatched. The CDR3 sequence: CASSPTGVTSGYTF. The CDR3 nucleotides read TGTGCCAGTAGTCCTACAGGGGTAACCTCCGGCTACACCTTC.

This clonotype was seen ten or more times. DNA of the CDR3: TGTGCCAGCAGCCAAGAATACGGAAAGGGCCTTGTGTTCTTC. Translation: CASSQEYGKGLVFF. V usage is TRBV4-2 and J usage is TRBJ2-1, with no clear D. V lost 0 bases, J lost 15 bases, and 18 bases lay in between. Germline V gene lookup returns CDR1 LGHNA and CDR2 YNFKEQ. This CDR3 spans 14 amino acids.

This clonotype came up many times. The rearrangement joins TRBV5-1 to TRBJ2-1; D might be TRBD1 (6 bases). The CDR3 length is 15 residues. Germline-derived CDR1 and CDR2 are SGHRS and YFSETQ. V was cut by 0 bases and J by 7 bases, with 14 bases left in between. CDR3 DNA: TGCGCCAGCAGCTTGGAGGACAGTGTTAGAAATGAGCAGTTCTTC. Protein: CASSLEDSVRNEQFF.

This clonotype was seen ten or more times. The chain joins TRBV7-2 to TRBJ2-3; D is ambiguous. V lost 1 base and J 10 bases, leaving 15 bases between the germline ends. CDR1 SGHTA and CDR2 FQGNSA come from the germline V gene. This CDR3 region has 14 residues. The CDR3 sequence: CASSLDVMGKSQYF. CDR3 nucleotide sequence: TGTGCCAGCAGCTTAGATGTGATGGGGAAATCGCAGTATTTT.

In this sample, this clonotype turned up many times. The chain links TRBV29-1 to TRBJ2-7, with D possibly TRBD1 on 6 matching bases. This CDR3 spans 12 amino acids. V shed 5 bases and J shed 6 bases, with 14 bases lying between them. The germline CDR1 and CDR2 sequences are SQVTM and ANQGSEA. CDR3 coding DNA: TGCAGCGTTTGGTCAGGGGATACCGAGCAGTACTTC. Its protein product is CSVWSGDTEQYF.

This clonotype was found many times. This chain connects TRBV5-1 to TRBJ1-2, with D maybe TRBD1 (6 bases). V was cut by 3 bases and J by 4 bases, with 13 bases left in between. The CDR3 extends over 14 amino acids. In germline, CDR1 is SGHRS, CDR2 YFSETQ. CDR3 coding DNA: TGCGCCAGCAGCTACGATGGGGGGGCCTATGGCTACACCTTC. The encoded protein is CASSYDGGAYGYTF.

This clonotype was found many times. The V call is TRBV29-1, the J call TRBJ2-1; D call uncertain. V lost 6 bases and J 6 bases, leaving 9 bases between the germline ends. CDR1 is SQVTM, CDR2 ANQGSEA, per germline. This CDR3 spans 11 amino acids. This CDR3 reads CSVKGINEQFF. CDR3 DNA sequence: TGCAGCGTGAAAGGTATCAATGAGCAGTTCTTC.

The CDR3 region is CSAKDRDSTDTQYF. The DNA of the CDR3 is TGCAGTGCCAAAGACCGGGACAGCACAGATACGCAGTATTTT. This chain links TRBV20-1 with TRBJ2-3, with D perhaps TRBD1 or TRBD2 (5 bases each). Germline V gene data show CDR1 as DFQATT and CDR2 as SNEGSKA (reference sequence). V lost 6 bases and J lost 0, with 13 bases in between. The CDR3 consists of 14 residues.

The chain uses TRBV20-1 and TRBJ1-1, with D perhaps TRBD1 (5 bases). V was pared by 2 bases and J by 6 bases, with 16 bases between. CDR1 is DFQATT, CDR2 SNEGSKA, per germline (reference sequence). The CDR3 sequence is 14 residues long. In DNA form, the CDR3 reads TGCAGTGCTAGACCCCCCGGTCGGGGCTCTGAAGCTTTCTTT. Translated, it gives CSARPPGRGSEAFF.